The 30 T cell receptor beta chains below were found in one sample sequenced in a study of memory CD4+ T cells and cytomegalovirus serostatus. TCRdb's copy holds only in-frame clones and misses some; the assay was immunoSEQ multiplex PCR. The sample records over 75,000 clones, under 90% being singletons. Single viable CD3+CD4+CD8-CD45RO+ cells were sorted as the memory CD4+ T cells. Sequenced sample: memory CD4+ T cells from blood. Receptors originate from an adult in good health and CMV-seropositive.

This clone was detected only once. V and J are TRBV5-4 and TRBJ2-7; 14 bases agree with TRBD2. This CDR3 is built from 16 residues. Germline loops: CDR1 SGHNT, CDR2 YYREEE (reference sequence). V trimming: 4 bases; J trimming: 6 bases; junction bases outside the gene matches: 9. Here the CDR3 DNA reads TGTGCCAGCAGCCCTGGGACTAGCGGGAGCATTCGCGAGCAGTACTTC. Amino acids: CASSPGTSGSIREQYF.

The chain has TRBV5-1 and TRBJ2-3; 13 bases match TRBD2. CDR3 length equals 14 residues. With V trimmed by 3 bases and J by 8 bases, 3 bases remained unmatched. The germline gives CDR1 SGHRS, CDR2 YFSETQ. The CDR3, as DNA: TGCGCCAGCAGCTACAGACTAGCGGGAGGTACGCAGTATTTT. Translation: CASSYRLAGGTQYF.

The J gene is TRBJ1-1, the V gene TRBV6-5; unclear D gene. V was clipped by 3 bases and J by 5 bases, with 16 bases between them. This CDR3 comprises 15 residues. CDR1 and CDR2 (germline): MNHEY, SVGAGI. The CDR3 bases are TGTGCCAGCAGTTATGGCCTCGGGGTTGGGACTGAAGCTTTCTTT. Encoded protein: CASSYGLGVGTEAFF.

This clone appeared a few times. The CDR3 coding sequence is TGCAGCGTTGTTTGGAACTCTGGAAACACCATATATTTT. It yields the protein CSVVWNSGNTIYF. J is TRBJ1-3 and V is TRBV29-1; D is undetermined. The CDR3 loop spans 13 amino acids. V was shortened by 4 bases and J by 0 bases, with 7 bases between the two germline ends. Per germline, CDR1 SQVTM and CDR2 ANQGSEA.

The chain carries TRBV7-8 and TRBJ2-3, with 8 bases fitting TRBD1. This CDR3 is built from 15 residues. CDR1 is SGHVS, CDR2 FQNEAQ, per germline. Trimming took 4 bases from V and 2 from J; bases not matched to a gene: 5. The DNA of the CDR3 is TGTGCCAGCAGCTCCCGGGACAGGATCACAGATACGCAGTATTTT. Protein sequence: CASSSRDRITDTQYF.

This clone was seen a handful of times. This chain links TRBV27 with TRBJ2-1; D is perhaps TRBD1 or TRBD2 (7 bases each). The CDR3 is 16 amino acids. The ends were cut back, 5 bases at V and 2 bases at J, with 16 bases in the middle. Germline loops: CDR1 MNHEY, CDR2 SMNVEV (reference sequence). The DNA of the CDR3 is TGTGCCAGCAGTCTACAGACAGGGACTACCTACAATGAGCAGTTCTTC. It is translated as CASSLQTGTTYNEQFF.

The V call is TRBV7-4, the J call TRBJ2-2; D is unresolved. Trimming removed 8 bases at V and 0 bases at J, with 10 bases between. CDR1 is SGHVT and CDR2 is SQSDAQ in the germline V gene. CDR3 length: 14 residues. Written as DNA, the CDR3 is TGTGCCAGCCTGTGGGGTGCGAACACCGGGGAGCTGTTTTTT. Encoded protein: CASLWGANTGELFF.

CDR3 in amino acids: CASSLVGRGSQETQYF. The DNA for the CDR3 is TGTGCCAGCAGCTTGGTCGGCAGGGGAAGCCAAGAGACCCAGTACTTC. The V and J genes are TRBV5-4 and TRBJ2-5; D may be TRBD1 (6 bases). The CDR3 runs to 16 residues. V dropped 0 bases and J dropped 1 base, with 13 bases sitting between them. Germline V gene lookup returns CDR1 SGHNT and CDR2 YYREEE (reference sequence). Looking up the rest from reference TRBV5-4 and TRBJ2-5 gives the full variable domain: ETGVTQSPTHLIKTRGQQVTLRCSSQSGHNTVSWYQQALGQGPQFIFQYYREEENGRGNFPPRFSGLQFPNYSSELNVNALELDDSALYLCASSLVGRGSQETQYFGPGTRLLVL.

This clone was seen a handful of times. V is TRBV4-3 and J is TRBJ2-1, with D uncertain. Germline V gene sequence: CDR1 LGHNA, CDR2 YSLEER. V lost 4 bases and J 7 bases, leaving 5 bases between the germline ends. The CDR3 covers 11 residues. CDR3 sequence: CASSRQNEQFF. As DNA, the CDR3 is TGCGCCAGCAGCCGTCAGAATGAGCAGTTCTTC.

The V and J genes are TRBV28 and TRBJ1-2; D gene unclear. The CDR3 contains 12 residues. Trimming took off 8 bases at V and 8 bases at J, with 15 bases between the two ends. The germline V gene has CDR1 MDHEN and CDR2 SYDVKM. CDR3 amino acids: CASSQTGFGYTF. The CDR3 DNA reads TGTGCCAGCTCACAAACCGGGTTCGGCTACACCTTC.

This chain connects TRBV11-1 to TRBJ2-5; 10 nucleotides line up with TRBD1. The CDR3 runs to 14 residues. Germline V gives CDR1 SGHAT, CDR2 FQDESV (reference sequence). The junction had 5 bases not matched to a gene; V was cut back by 5 bases and J by 5 bases. The DNA for the CDR3 is TGTGCCAGCAGCCGGGGACAGGGGCACGAGACCCAGTACTTC. Translation gives CASSRGQGHETQYF.

The genes are TRBV4-1 and TRBJ2-7; D is uncertain. The germline V and J ends were trimmed by 0 bases and 5 bases, with 14 bases remaining between them. CDR1 MGHRA and CDR2 YSYEKL come from the germline V gene. The CDR3 spans 15 residues. This CDR3 reads CASSQDPAYLNEQYF. CDR3 nucleotide sequence: TGCGCCAGCAGCCAAGATCCGGCTTACCTAAACGAGCAGTACTTC.

The chain recombines TRBV11-1 with TRBJ1-1; D is perhaps TRBD1 (6 bases). Germline V lookup: CDR1 SGHAT, CDR2 FQDESV (reference sequence). With 6 bases removed from V and 0 bases from J, the gap between germline ends came to 17 bases. This CDR3 comprises 16 residues. The CDR3 is CASSRTPTGLNTEAFF. CDR3 sequence (DNA): TGTGCCAGCAGTCGAACCCCAACAGGGTTGAACACTGAAGCTTTCTTT.

The chain couples TRBV4-2 to TRBJ1-2; D might be TRBD1 (5 bases). Trimming pared 4 bases from V and 3 bases from J, leaving 18 bases between. The CDR3 totals 16 residues. Germline V lookup: CDR1 LGHNA, CDR2 YNFKEQ. The CDR3 bases are TGTGCCAGCAGCCCTGGGGGGACGGAACCCGACTATGGCTACACCTTC. This translates into CASSPGGTEPDYGYTF.

This clone occurred a few times. This chain connects TRBV7-3 to TRBJ2-5; tentative D call: TRBD2 (6 bases). V gave up 3 bases and J gave up 5 bases, with 10 bases separating them. The CDR3 totals 13 residues. Germline CDR1 and CDR2: SGHTA and FQGTGA. The CDR3: CASSLRDGETQYF. In nucleotides, the CDR3 is TGTGCCAGCAGCTTGCGGGACGGGGAGACCCAGTACTTC.

This rearrangement joins TRBV5-1 to TRBJ2-5; 10 nucleotides match TRBD2. Germline values: CDR1 SGHRS, CDR2 YFSETQ. The CDR3 loop spans 15 amino acids. The J segment lost 2 bases and the V segment lost 4 bases, leaving 5 bases of the junction unmatched. In DNA, the CDR3 is TGCGCCAGCAGCCCCGGGACTAGCGAGCAAGAGACCCAGTACTTC. Translating it yields CASSPGTSEQETQYF. Based on the CDR3 plus reference TRBV5-1 and TRBJ2-5, the full variable domain is KAGVTQTPRYLIKTRGQQVTLSCSPISGHRSVSWYQQTPGQGLQFLFEYFSETQRNKGNFPGRFSGRQFSNSRSEMNVSTLELGDSALYLCASSPGTSEQETQYFGPGTRLLVL.

The V call is TRBV20-1, the J call TRBJ2-5; D not certain. Trimming pared 6 bases from V and 5 bases from J, leaving 10 bases between. This CDR3 spans 11 amino acids. CDR1 is DFQATT, CDR2 SNEGSKA, per germline (reference sequence). CDR3 sequence reads: CSARNVETQYF. The DNA of the CDR3 is TGCAGTGCCCGGAATGTGGAGACCCAGTACTTC.

This clone was seen a single time. The rearrangement links TRBV28 to TRBJ2-5; TRBD1 matches 7 bases. CDR3 length: 15 amino acids. From germline, CDR1 is MDHEN and CDR2 SYDVKM. V shed 3 bases and J 2 bases; nucleotides not matched to a gene: 6. In DNA, the CDR3 is TGTGCCAGCAGTTTCCCTAGACAGGGACAAGAGACCCAGTACTTC. The encoded protein is CASSFPRQGQETQYF.

The chain recombines TRBV28 with TRBJ2-3, with a tentative D call TRBD1 (5 bases). The germline V gene encodes CDR1 MDHEN and CDR2 SYDVKM. The CDR3 is made up of 17 amino acids. With 2 bases removed from V and 0 bases from J, the gap between germline ends came to 15 bases. CDR3 loop: CASSLGPPGSSTDTQYF. CDR3 DNA: TGTGCCAGCAGTTTAGGCCCGCCAGGGTCTAGCACAGATACGCAGTATTTT.

V is TRBV7-8 and J is TRBJ1-1; no reliable D call. CDR1 SGHVS and CDR2 FQNEAQ come from the germline V gene. V lost 3 bases and J 1 base, leaving 9 bases between the germline ends. CDR3 size: 14 residues. CDR3 nucleotides: TGTGCCAGCAGCTTCTGGGCCACGAACACTGAAGCTTTCTTT. Encoded protein: CASSFWATNTEAFF.

The rearrangement uses TRBV28 and TRBJ1-2; 8 positions agree with TRBD1. This CDR3 comprises 15 residues. J gave up 4 bases and V 5 bases, and 9 bases lay outside the gene matches. CDR1 MDHEN and CDR2 SYDVKM come from the germline V gene. The CDR3 region has the DNA TGTGCCAGCAGTCACAGAGGGCAGGGGGCCTATGGCTACACCTTC. It yields the protein CASSHRGQGAYGYTF.

The chain couples TRBV29-1 to TRBJ1-1; 7 bases fit TRBD1. This CDR3 spans 19 amino acids. With V trimmed by 5 bases and J by 0 bases, 21 bases remained unmatched. From germline, CDR1 is SQVTM and CDR2 ANQGSEA. In nucleotides, the CDR3 is TGCAGCGTTTTCCCCCCGGGACAGTCGGGTTGGAGGGTGAACACTGAAGCTTTCTTT. As protein: CSVFPPGQSGWRVNTEAFF.

This chain links TRBV5-1 with TRBJ2-5; D is tentatively TRBD1 or TRBD2 (7 bases each). The CDR3 has 16 amino acids. Trimming stripped 0 bases from V and 5 bases from J, with 17 bases between. Germline V gives CDR1 SGHRS, CDR2 YFSETQ. CDR3 coding DNA: TGCGCCAGCAGCTTGGCGGGGGGACAGAATGTTGAGACCCAGTACTTC. It codes for CASSLAGGQNVETQYF.

J is TRBJ2-5 and V is TRBV18; D not certain. Trimming removed 3 bases from V and 1 base from J, with 15 bases in between. Germline CDR1 and CDR2: KGHSH and LQKENI. The CDR3 spans 16 residues. This CDR3 is CASSPSPDSLQETQYF. The CDR3 coding sequence is TGTGCCAGCTCACCCTCCCCCGATAGCCTCCAAGAGACCCAGTACTTC.

V is TRBV6-1 and J is TRBJ2-7; 7 bases align to TRBD1. The CDR3 runs 12 residues. Germline CDR1 is MNHNS and CDR2 is SASEGT. V trimming: 4 bases; J trimming: 5 bases; junction bases outside the gene matches: 2. In DNA, the CDR3 is TGTGCCAGCAGTGGGGACAGTCACGAGCAGTACTTC. Its protein product is CASSGDSHEQYF.

This clone showed up just once. The chain has TRBV11-1 and TRBJ2-1; 9 bases map to TRBD2. Germline CDR1 and CDR2: SGHAT and FQDESV (reference sequence). The CDR3 is 15 amino acids. The V and J ends lost 1 base and 5 bases, in that order; junction bases with no gene match: 3. The CDR3 loop is CASSLGLAGHNEQFF. The CDR3, as DNA: TGTGCCAGCAGCTTAGGGCTAGCGGGGCACAATGAGCAGTTCTTC.

The V and J genes are TRBV10-1 and TRBJ1-4; D perhaps matches TRBD1 (5 bases). CDR1 and CDR2 from the germline V gene are WNHNN and SYGVQD (reference sequence). The V end was cut by 7 bases, the J end by 1 base, with 10 bases between. CDR3 length equals 14 residues. CDR3 coding DNA: TGCGCCAGCACCGGGGGGGGAACTAATGAAAAACTGTTTTTT. The encoded protein is CASTGGGTNEKLFF.

The chain links TRBV2 to TRBJ2-6; no definite D call. CDR3 length: 17 amino acids. The V gene's germline CDR1 is SNHLY and CDR2 FYNNEI. Trimming pared 0 bases from V and 0 bases from J, leaving 9 bases between. CDR3 sequence (DNA): TGTGCCAGCAGTGAAGCCCCCGGGCCCTCTGGGGCCAACGTCCTGACTTTC. This gives the protein CASSEAPGPSGANVLTF.

This sequence joins TRBV19 and TRBJ2-4; 12 bases are shared with TRBD1. This CDR3 spans 20 amino acids. The V gene's germline CDR1 is LNHDA and CDR2 SQIVND (reference sequence). V lost 5 bases to trimming and J lost 0 bases; unmatched junction nucleotides: 14. The CDR3 protein is CASSLHRGTGGPRAKNIQYF. The CDR3 bases are TGTGCCAGTAGTCTACACCGCGGGACAGGGGGCCCGAGAGCCAAAAACATTCAGTACTTC.

The chain combines TRBV19 with TRBJ1-4; a possible D gene is TRBD1 (5 bases). V lost 6 bases and J lost 0, with 11 bases in between. CDR1 and CDR2 (germline): LNHDA, SQIVND (reference sequence). The CDR3 has 15 residues. CDR3 amino acids: CASSWGPTTNEKLFF. In DNA form, the CDR3 reads TGTGCCAGTAGCTGGGGACCGACAACTAATGAAAAACTGTTTTTT.